This T cell receptor (beta chain) came from a study of T cell responses to AZD1222 COVID-19 vaccine (dated by TCRdb to 2020 to 2023). Broadly, across the study: A total of under 250 trial participants underwent TCR sequencing, of whom about 210 had received two doses of AZD1222 and roughly 26 had received two doses of the MenACWY control vaccine. Trial participants were enrolled into age subgroups of 18-55, 56-69 and 70-plus years, which contained around 140, 26 and 57 TCR-sequenced participants, respectively. General study outcomes and caveats: Participants were mostly white British, with more females than males. The authors suggested clonal diversity may have been underestimated. In the small 56-69-year group, the increase in depth fell short of significance, most likely because of low power. Because no samples from the day 14 peak response were available, repertoires could be characterized only after the peak T cell response. Conclusions about previously exposed vaccinees are limited, since just 6 or 7 AZD1222 recipients were seropositive for SARS-CoV-2 at baseline. Spike-specific TCR breadth and depth rose significantly after two AZD1222 doses compared with day 0 and with MenACWY recipients. Epitopes outside the regions mutated in the B.1.351 and B.1.1.7 variants were reportedly recognized by nearly half of the unique spike-specific TCRs. Vaccine-associated CD4 TCRs spanned the whole spike protein, with dominant responses in regions 160-218 and 743-854.

From cysteine to phenylalanine, the CDR3 is 12 amino acids long. CDR3 DNA only is kept here, 36 bases in frame from base 1. V and J lose 4 bases and 3 bases, and a span of 6 bases separates them. From a lookup of the germline V gene (reference sequence), CDR1 and CDR2 are LNHDA and SQIVND. In this sample, this clone turned up once. Its antigen remains unidentified. No much larger clonotype is one base removed from it; base qualities were not supplied. What the time point label conveys for this sample: about 28 days (+/-7) after the second vaccine dose. AZD1222 recipients whose second dose came at about 4 weeks and those whose second dose came at about 12 weeks were combined into one group, since spike-specific TCR depth and breadth did not differ between the two schedules. Vaccinee samples were obtained from the UK trials COV001 and COV002, which included a single-blind randomized controlled phase 2/3 trial of AZD1222 (ChAdOx1 nCoV-19) in healthy adults. For TCRbeta chain sequencing, PBMC samples from trial participants were taken at day 0 and at day 28 after the second dose.

The CDR3 regions of human TCRbeta chains were analyzed by immunosequencing. The authors' analysis ran thus. TCRs in the repertoires were compared against a reference library of SARS-CoV-2-specific TCRs that had been generated with the MIRA antigen-specificity platform. Breadth was defined as the fraction of unique TCRs that were SARS-CoV-2-associated. Depth was defined as the fraction of total T cells that were SARS-CoV-2-associated. Using the MIRA data, each spike-specific TCR was mapped to the spike region that the TCR reacts to and placed in a CD4 or CD8 class. Log10-transformed breadth and depth values were compared by one-way ANOVA with Sidak's multiple comparisons tests. TCRdb holds this immuneACCESS table with in-frame rearrangements only. Some clones are missing; in checked studies, unresolved V genes explain under half, and the rest has no known cause. For V, J and clone size, that table is used; D and trimming come from the DNA. The sample table shows 20,000 or so clones, and almost 85% are seen once. The ten largest account for approximately 16% of the sample.

The sequence links TRBV19 to TRBJ2-5, with the D gene not confidently named. This TCR came from an adult who received the AZD1222 COVID-19 vaccine. The specimen was peripheral blood, collected 28 days after the second AZD1222 dose. DNA sequence: TGTGCCAGTAGTACAATCAAAGAGACCCAGTACTTC. It codes for CASSTIKETQYF.